The 22 T cell receptor beta chains listed next were all sequenced from one sample in a study of T cell responses to AZD1222 COVID-19 vaccine. TCRdb keeps only in-frame clones here, not all; method: immunoSEQ multiplex PCR. The table lists roughly 130,000 clones, about 91% of them singletons. The starting material was peripheral blood, obtained on day 0 of AZD1222 vaccination. The receptors were gathered from an adult in good health.

The V call is TRBV10-3, the J call TRBJ1-4, with D perhaps matching TRBD1 (6 bases). There are 15 residues in the CDR3. V was pared by 6 bases and J by 0 bases, with 11 bases between. Germline lookup yields CDR1 ENHRY and CDR2 SYGVKD. The CDR3 region is CAISRDISTNEKLFF. CDR3 DNA: TGTGCCATCAGCCGGGACATTTCAACTAATGAAAAACTGTTTTTT.

The J gene is TRBJ1-2, the V gene TRBV5-1, with TRBD1 identical over 10 bases. The CDR3 is made up of 14 amino acids. Germline assignment: CDR1 SGHRS and CDR2 YFSETQ. V lost 4 bases and J lost 7; bases outside the gene matches: 7. The chain's CDR3 is CASSPTGGGAGYTF. CDR3 nucleotides: TGCGCCAGCAGCCCGACAGGGGGCGGTGCTGGCTACACCTTC.

The chain links TRBV27 to TRBJ1-6; D may be TRBD1 (6 bases). The CDR3 runs to 15 residues. Germline V gene data show CDR1 as MNHEY and CDR2 as SMNVEV (reference sequence). Trimming removed 5 bases from V and 11 bases from J, with 19 bases in between. The CDR3 region has the DNA TGTGCCAGCAGTGCAACAGGGATCGGGGGTGCACCCCTCCACTTT. The encoded protein is CASSATGIGGAPLHF.

This sequence joins TRBV10-2 and TRBJ1-5; weak D call: TRBD1 (5 bases). This CDR3 has 14 residues. V was pared by 4 bases and J by 7 bases, with 14 bases between. Per germline, CDR1 WSHSY and CDR2 SAAADI. CDR3 sequence reads: CASSVEGSTQPQHF. In DNA, the CDR3 is TGCGCCAGCAGTGTGGAGGGGTCGACCCAGCCCCAGCATTTT.

The chain recombines TRBV7-9 with TRBJ1-2; the D is unclear. Germline values: CDR1 SEHNR, CDR2 FQNEAQ (reference sequence). V was trimmed by 1 base and J by 8 bases, leaving 8 bases between them. The CDR3 is 12 amino acids. DNA of the CDR3: TGTGCCAGCAGCTTAGGGGGTCGGGGCTACACCTTC. Translated, it gives CASSLGGRGYTF. The whole variable domain, remainder taken from reference TRBV7-9 and TRBJ1-2, is DTGVSQNPRHKITKRGQNVTFRCDPISEHNRLYWYRQTLGQGPEFLTYFQNEAQLEKSRLLSDRFSAERPKGSFSTLEIQRTEQGDSAMYLCASSLGGRGYTFGSGTRLTVV.

J is TRBJ1-3 and V is TRBV28; D call uncertain. Trimming shortened V by 2 bases and J by 1 base, and 6 bases separated the two germline ends. CDR3 length: 14 residues. CDR1 and CDR2 from the germline V gene are MDHEN and SYDVKM. The CDR3 loop reads CASSLADSGNTIYF. For the CDR3, the DNA is TGTGCCAGCAGTTTAGCGGATTCTGGAAACACCATATATTTT.

The gene calls are TRBV6-1 and TRBJ2-7; D might be TRBD1 (5 bases). The CDR3 consists of 16 residues. The V and J ends lost 1 base and 0 bases respectively, with 13 bases between them. In germline, CDR1 is MNHNS, CDR2 SASEGT. Here the CDR3 DNA reads TGTGCCAGCAGTGAAGTGGGGCGGCAGAGCTCCTACGAGCAGTACTTC. Residues: CASSEVGRQSSYEQYF.

This chain connects TRBV6-1 to TRBJ2-7; maybe TRBD2 (5 bases). Germline-derived CDR1 and CDR2 are MNHNS and SASEGT. The CDR3 loop spans 16 amino acids. V gave up 3 bases and J gave up 7 bases, with 22 bases separating them. The CDR3 DNA is TGTGCCAGCAGTGAGCATACTAGGCCTCCTGGGGAAGAGCAGTACTTC. Protein: CASSEHTRPPGEEQYF.

The chain carries TRBV9 and TRBJ2-1; 7 nucleotides line up with TRBD1. This CDR3 comprises 14 residues. V lost 3 bases, J lost 8 bases, and 8 bases stayed unmatched. Per the germline V gene, CDR1 is SGDLS and CDR2 is YYNGEE. Written as DNA, the CDR3 is TGTGCCAGCAGCGCGACCGGGACAGCCCATGAGCAGTTCTTC. This encodes CASSATGTAHEQFF.

The gene calls are TRBV6-4 and TRBJ2-3; tentatively, D is TRBD1 or TRBD2 (5 bases each). The CDR3 has 15 amino acids. The V and J ends lost 0 bases and 5 bases respectively, with 12 bases between them. Germline V CDR1 and CDR2: MRHNA, SNTAGT. This CDR3 reads CASSDSAGAGDTQYF. CDR3 nucleotides: TGTGCCAGCAGTGACTCGGCCGGGGCCGGAGATACGCAGTATTTT.

The V gene is TRBV4-1, the J gene TRBJ1-4, with D perhaps TRBD1 (6 bases). The CDR3 has 17 residues. Between the trimmed V and J ends, which lost 1 base and 0 bases, there was a span of 12 bases. CDR1 MGHRA and CDR2 YSYEKL come from the germline V gene. CDR3 in DNA: TGCGCCAGCAGCCAAGCTGGACAGTCTGCAACTAATGAAAAACTGTTTTTT. It is translated as CASSQAGQSATNEKLFF.

The rearrangement uses TRBV5-5 and TRBJ1-2, with D hard to call. Trimming pared 0 bases from V and 4 bases from J, leaving 19 bases between. This CDR3 is 17 amino acids long. Germline V gene sequence: CDR1 SGHKS, CDR2 YYEKEE (reference sequence). The CDR3 DNA sequence: TGTGCCAGCAGCTTGGTCTCGGCAGCACACCCGGGCTATGGCTACACCTTC. This encodes CASSLVSAAHPGYGYTF.

The chain combines TRBV5-1 with TRBJ2-1; 10 bases line up with TRBD2. In germline, CDR1 is SGHRS, CDR2 YFSETQ. The CDR3 totals 15 residues. Germline trimming cut 1 base from V and 6 bases from J; bases unmatched to any gene: 4. The CDR3 nucleotides read TGCGCCAGCAGCTTGAGGGCTAGCGGGAGCAATGAGCAGTTCTTC. Protein product: CASSLRASGSNEQFF.

The table lists this clone with a count of one. This chain uses TRBV6-5 with TRBJ1-2; 10 bases match TRBD1. Germline loops: CDR1 MNHEY, CDR2 SVGAGI. With 5 bases clipped from V and 4 bases from J, the junction kept 1 base outside the gene matches. This CDR3 spans 13 amino acids. CDR3 nucleotides: TGTGCCAGCAGTCGGGACAGGGGCTATGGCTACACCTTC. This gives the protein CASSRDRGYGYTF.

The chain uses TRBV5-1 and TRBJ2-2; 7 nucleotides line up with TRBD1. Germline CDR1 reads SGHRS; CDR2 reads YFSETQ. The CDR3 runs to 14 residues. The V and J ends lost 6 bases and 4 bases, in that order; junction bases with no gene match: 6. CDR3 in amino acids: CASKGAFLTGELFF. The CDR3 DNA sequence: TGCGCCAGCAAGGGGGCGTTTCTCACCGGGGAGCTGTTTTTT. The full variable domain, rest sourced from reference TRBV5-1 and TRBJ2-2, is KAGVTQTPRYLIKTRGQQVTLSCSPISGHRSVSWYQQTPGQGLQFLFEYFSETQRNKGNFPGRFSGRQFSNSRSEMNVSTLELGDSALYLCASKGAFLTGELFFGEGSRLTVL.

CDR3 DNA: TGTGCCAGCAGTTTAGGTAGCGGGAGGGCGGGTCGGCAGTACTTC. It encodes CASSLGSGRAGRQYF. V gene TRBV28 combines with J gene TRBJ2-7, with TRBD2 matching over 11 bases. This CDR3 has 15 residues. V lost 2 bases and J lost 9; bases outside the gene matches: 9. In germline, CDR1 is MDHEN, CDR2 SYDVKM.

The rearrangement links TRBV12-3 or TRBV12-4 to TRBJ2-7; D tentatively fits TRBD1 or TRBD2 (5 bases each). The ends were cut back, 3 bases at V and 3 bases at J, with 9 bases in the middle. This CDR3 is 13 amino acids long. CDR3 residues: CASSFWGNYEQYF. In DNA form, the CDR3 reads TGTGCCAGCAGTTTCTGGGGGAACTACGAGCAGTACTTC.

The chain employs TRBV7-3 and TRBJ2-3, with 10 nucleotides matching TRBD2. Germline V gene lookup returns CDR1 SGHTA and CDR2 FQGTGA. Trimming at V came to 5 bases and at J to 3 bases, leaving 8 bases not matched to a gene. The CDR3 runs to 16 residues. Here the CDR3 reads CASSTVAGGETDTQYF. DNA for the CDR3: TGTGCCAGCAGCACTGTAGCGGGAGGTGAGACAGATACGCAGTATTTT. Combining the CDR3 with reference TRBV7-3 and TRBJ2-3 gives the whole variable domain GAGVSQTPSNKVTEKGKYVELRCDPISGHTALYWYRQSLGQGPEFLIYFQGTGAADDSGLPNDRFFAVRPEGSVSTLKIQRTERGDSAVYLCASSTVAGGETDTQYFGPGTRLTVL.

The chain carries TRBV29-1 and TRBJ2-7; TRBD2 is a possible D gene (5 bases). This CDR3 region has 13 residues. Trimming removed 0 bases at V and 6 bases at J, with 12 bases between. Germline CDR1 is SQVTM and CDR2 is ANQGSEA. The chain's CDR3 is CSVEDPGSGEQYF. For the CDR3, the DNA is TGCAGCGTTGAAGACCCGGGGTCCGGCGAGCAGTACTTC.

The chain recombines TRBV5-1 with TRBJ2-2; D is undetermined. CDR1 and CDR2 from the germline V gene are SGHRS and YFSETQ. The V and J ends lost 4 bases and 5 bases respectively, with 9 bases between them. The CDR3 spans 13 residues. Here the CDR3 DNA reads TGCGCCAGCAGCCGTACCGATACCGGGGAGCTGTTTTTT. This gives the protein CASSRTDTGELFF. The entire variable domain, with the rest obtained from reference TRBV5-1 and TRBJ2-2, is as follows: KAGVTQTPRYLIKTRGQQVTLSCSPISGHRSVSWYQQTPGQGLQFLFEYFSETQRNKGNFPGRFSGRQFSNSRSEMNVSTLELGDSALYLCASSRTDTGELFFGEGSRLTVL.

This chain joins TRBV14 and TRBJ2-2, with D maybe TRBD1 (6 bases). Germline loops: CDR1 SGHDN, CDR2 FVKESK. The CDR3 loop spans 17 amino acids. Trimming removed 4 bases from V and 1 base from J, with 16 bases in between. The CDR3 nucleotides read TGTGCCAGCAGCCCCTACAGGGAATCTATGAACACCGGGGAGCTGTTTTTT. Its translation is CASSPYRESMNTGELFF.

The chain is built from TRBV7-3 and TRBJ2-1, with no clear D. The germline CDR1 and CDR2 sequences are SGHTA and FQGTGA. V lost 1 base and J lost 4, with 14 bases in between. This CDR3 is 16 amino acids long. In DNA, the CDR3 is TGTGCCAGCAGCTTAAAGGGCCAAGCCCCTTACAATGAGCAGTTCTTC. The encoded protein is CASSLKGQAPYNEQFF.